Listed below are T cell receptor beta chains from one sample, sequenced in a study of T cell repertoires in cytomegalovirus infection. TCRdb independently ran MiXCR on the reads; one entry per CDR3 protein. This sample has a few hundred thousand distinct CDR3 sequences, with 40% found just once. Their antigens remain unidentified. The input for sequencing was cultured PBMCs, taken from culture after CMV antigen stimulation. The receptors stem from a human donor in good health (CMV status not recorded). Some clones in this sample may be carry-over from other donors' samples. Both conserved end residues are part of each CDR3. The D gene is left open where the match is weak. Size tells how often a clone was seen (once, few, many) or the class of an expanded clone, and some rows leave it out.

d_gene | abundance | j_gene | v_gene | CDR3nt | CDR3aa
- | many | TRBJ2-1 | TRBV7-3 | TGTGCCAGCAGCTTTGGGGGGGGGCCCAATGAGCAGTTCTTC | CASSFGGGPNEQFF
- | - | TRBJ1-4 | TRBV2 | TGTGCCAGCAGTGATGGGGCGGCTAATGAAAAACTGTTTTTT | CASSDGAANEKLFF
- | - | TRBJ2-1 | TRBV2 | TGTGCCAGCAGAAGGGGGGTACTAGCGCTATCCTACAATGAGCAGTTCTTC | CASRRGVLALSYNEQFF
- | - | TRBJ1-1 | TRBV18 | TGTGCCAGCTCACAACAGAAGAACACTGAAGCTTTCTTT | CASSQQKNTEAFF
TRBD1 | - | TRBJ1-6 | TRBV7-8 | TGTGCCAGCAGCTTCCACAGGGGACCCCTCCACTTT | CASSFHRGPLHF
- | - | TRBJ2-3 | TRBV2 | TGTGCCAGCAGTGAATCCGTCGCAGATACGCAGTATTTT | CASSESVADTQYF
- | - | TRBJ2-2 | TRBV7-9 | TGTGCCAGCAGCCGCTGGAGGGACACCGGGGAGCTGTTTTTT | CASSRWRDTGELFF
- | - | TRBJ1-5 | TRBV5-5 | TGTGCCAGCAGCGCGGACAGTCCAATCTTGCCCCAGCATTTT | CASSADSPILPQHF
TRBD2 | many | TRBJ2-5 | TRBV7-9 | TGTGCCAGCAGCTTGCGAGTAGCGGGGGCTCAAGAGACCCAGTACTTC | CASSLRVAGAQETQYF
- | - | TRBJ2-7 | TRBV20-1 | TGCAGTGCTAGTCTACATCTAAGCCGCGAGCAGTACTTC | CSASLHLSREQYF
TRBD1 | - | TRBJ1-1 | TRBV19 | TGTGCCAGTAGCCACGACAGGACAGGTGAAGCTTTCTTT | CASSHDRTGEAFF
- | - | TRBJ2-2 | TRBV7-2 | TGTGCCAGCAGCCCGGGGGGACATTTCACCGGGGAGCTGTTTTTT | CASSPGGHFTGELFF
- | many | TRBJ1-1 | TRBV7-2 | TGTGCCAGCAGCTTAGGGTTCAGCAGGCGTCAAGCTTTCTTT | CASSLGFSRRQAFF
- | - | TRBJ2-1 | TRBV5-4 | TGTGCCAGCAGCCGGGGGACAGCGAGCTCCTACAATGAGCAGTTCTTC | CASSRGTASSYNEQFF
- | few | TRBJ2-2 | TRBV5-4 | TGTGCCAGCAGCCTTCGTGGCCCCGGCACCGGGGAGCTGTTTTTT | CASSLRGPGTGELFF
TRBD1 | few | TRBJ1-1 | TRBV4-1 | TGCGCCAGCAGCCAAGCTAGGGGACAGGGGGCCTCTGAAGCTTTCTTT | CASSQARGQGASEAFF
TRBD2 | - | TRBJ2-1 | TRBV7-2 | TGTGCCAGCAGCTTCCACAGGAGGACTAGCGGGAGGCCCCATGAGCAGTTCTTC | CASSFHRRTSGRPHEQFF
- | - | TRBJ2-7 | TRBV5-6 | TGTGCCAGCAGCGCAACCATCCGGAGGAGAACCTACGAGCAGTACTTC | CASSATIRRRTYEQYF
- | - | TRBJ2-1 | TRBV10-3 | TGTGCCATCAGTGAGATTCTACAGAACGGGATTGAGCAGTTCTTC | CAISEILQNGIEQFF
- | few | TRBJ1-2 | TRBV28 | TGTGCCAGCAGTTCCCACTCCCTGTGGGGCTACACCTTC | CASSSHSLWGYTF
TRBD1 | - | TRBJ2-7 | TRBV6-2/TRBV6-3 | TGTGCCAGCAGTCGTCGAGAGGGACAGGGTAAGAGCGAGCAGTACTTC | CASSRREGQGKSEQYF
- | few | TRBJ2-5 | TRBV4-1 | TGCGCCAGCAGCCAAGAGGATCAGGGTACGCAAGAGACCCAGTACTTC | CASSQEDQGTQETQYF
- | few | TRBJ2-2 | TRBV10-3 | TGTGCCGCCAAGCGCAATGTGGGGACCGGGGAGCTGTTTTTT | CAAKRNVGTGELFF
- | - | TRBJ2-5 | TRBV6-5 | TGTGCCAGCAGTTACGGGCAGGGGGGGACCCAGTACTTC | CASSYGQGGTQYF
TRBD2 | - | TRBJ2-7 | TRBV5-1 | TGCGCCAGCAGCAGGGAAGGACTAGCGGGAACCTACGAGCAGTACTTC | CASSREGLAGTYEQYF
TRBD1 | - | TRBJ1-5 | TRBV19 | TGTGCCAGTAGTCTACGGGACAGGGGGGAGAGGGCCCAGCATTTT | CASSLRDRGERAQHF
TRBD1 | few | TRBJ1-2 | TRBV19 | TGTGCCAGTAGTATTCCTCGACCGGGACAGGGAGGCTACACCTTC | CASSIPRPGQGGYTF
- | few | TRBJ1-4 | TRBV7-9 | TGTGCCAGCAGCTTAGCGCTGGGACGAAGTGAAAAACTGTTTTTT | CASSLALGRSEKLFF
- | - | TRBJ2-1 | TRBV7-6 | TGTGCCAGCAGCATATATGGGACTTACGTTTCCTACAATGAGCAGTTCTTC | CASSIYGTYVSYNEQFF
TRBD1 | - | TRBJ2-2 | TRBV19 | TGTGCCAGTCAACCGCAGGGGGCCACCGGGGAGCTGTTTTTT | CASQPQGATGELFF
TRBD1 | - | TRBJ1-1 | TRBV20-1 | TGCAGTGCTAGAGAGCCCGGGACAGGGCTCTCTGAAGCTTTCTTT | CSAREPGTGLSEAFF
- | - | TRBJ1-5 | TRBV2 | TGTGCCAGCCGTTTGGATCAGCCCCAGCATTTT | CASRLDQPQHF